One and the same sample provided the 7 T cell receptor beta chains below, sequenced in a study of cytomegalovirus exposure and HLA in healthy donors. Vbeta (60) and Jbeta (13) primers were used in the PCR. This table comes from immunoSEQ multiplex PCR, and its TCRdb copy is limited to in-frame clones, with some not included. The table for this sample gives some 55,000 clones. Sequencing was performed on PBMCs. These receptors originate from a man aged 18-30 years in good health and CMV-seropositive.

The genes are TRBV4-1 and TRBJ2-7; 10 nucleotides align to TRBD1. This CDR3 region has 17 residues. Germline V CDR1 and CDR2: MGHRA, YSYEKL. The ends lost 5 bases at V and 3 bases at J; junction bases unmatched: 13. The CDR3 loop is CASSSGTGANRFYEQYF. CDR3 in DNA: TGCGCCAGCAGCTCCGGGACAGGGGCCAACCGATTCTACGAGCAGTACTTC.

The V and J genes are TRBV7-7 and TRBJ2-1; 9 nucleotides align to TRBD1. Trimming at V came to 5 bases and at J to 2 bases, leaving 4 bases not matched to a gene. The germline CDR1 and CDR2 sequences are SSHAT and FNYEAQ (reference sequence). The CDR3 is 15 residues long. The CDR3 loop is CASSPDRGAYNEQFF. In DNA form, the CDR3 reads TGTGCCAGCAGCCCGGACAGGGGTGCCTACAATGAGCAGTTCTTC.

The chain's CDR3 is CASSLGPFTGGTEAFF. Written as DNA, the CDR3 is TGTGCCAGCAGCTTGGGTCCTTTTACAGGGGGCACTGAAGCTTTCTTT. The gene calls are TRBV5-4 and TRBJ1-1; TRBD1 agrees at 8 bases. This CDR3 has 16 amino acids. V was pared by 0 bases and J by 4 bases, with 8 bases of the junction left unmatched. Germline V gene data show CDR1 as SGHNT and CDR2 as YYREEE (reference sequence).

The chain joins TRBV5-1 to TRBJ2-3; the D gene is possibly TRBD1 (6 bases). Looked up from germline, CDR1 is SGHRS and CDR2 is YFSETQ. The CDR3 runs 16 residues. The ends were cut back, 4 bases at V and 2 bases at J, with 17 bases in the middle. CDR3 bases: TGCGCCAGCAGCAGAACGACAGGTCTTTACACAGATACGCAGTATTTT. This sequence encodes CASSRTTGLYTDTQYF. Together with reference TRBV5-1 and TRBJ2-3, the CDR3 gives the full variable domain: KAGVTQTPRYLIKTRGQQVTLSCSPISGHRSVSWYQQTPGQGLQFLFEYFSETQRNKGNFPGRFSGRQFSNSRSEMNVSTLELGDSALYLCASSRTTGLYTDTQYFGPGTRLTVL.

The chain uses TRBV6-6 and TRBJ2-5, with a weak D call TRBD2 (6 bases). Germline CDR1 and CDR2: MNHNY and SVGAGI (reference sequence). Trimming took 8 bases from V and 5 from J, leaving 15 bases between them. The CDR3 runs 13 residues. The CDR3 region is CASGRGEAETQYF. The CDR3 bases are TGTGCCAGCGGGCGGGGCGAAGCGGAGACCCAGTACTTC.

The rearrangement joins TRBV5-5 to TRBJ2-1; 13 bases are a match to TRBD2. The CDR3 has 16 amino acids. Germline-derived CDR1 and CDR2 are SGHKS and YYEKEE (reference sequence). Germline trimming cut 4 bases from V and 8 bases from J; bases unmatched to any gene: 9. CDR3 in amino acids: CASSRTGTSGTHEQFF. For the CDR3, the DNA is TGTGCCAGCAGCAGAACCGGGACTAGCGGGACCCATGAGCAGTTCTTC.

The chain links TRBV9 to TRBJ2-3; D is undetermined. The CDR3 totals 16 residues. The ends were cut back, 3 bases at V and 0 bases at J, with 14 bases in the middle. Germline loops: CDR1 SGDLS, CDR2 YYNGEE. As DNA, the CDR3 is TGTGCCAGCAGCGGCGACATCATATCTAGCACAGATACGCAGTATTTT. Translation gives CASSGDIISSTDTQYF.